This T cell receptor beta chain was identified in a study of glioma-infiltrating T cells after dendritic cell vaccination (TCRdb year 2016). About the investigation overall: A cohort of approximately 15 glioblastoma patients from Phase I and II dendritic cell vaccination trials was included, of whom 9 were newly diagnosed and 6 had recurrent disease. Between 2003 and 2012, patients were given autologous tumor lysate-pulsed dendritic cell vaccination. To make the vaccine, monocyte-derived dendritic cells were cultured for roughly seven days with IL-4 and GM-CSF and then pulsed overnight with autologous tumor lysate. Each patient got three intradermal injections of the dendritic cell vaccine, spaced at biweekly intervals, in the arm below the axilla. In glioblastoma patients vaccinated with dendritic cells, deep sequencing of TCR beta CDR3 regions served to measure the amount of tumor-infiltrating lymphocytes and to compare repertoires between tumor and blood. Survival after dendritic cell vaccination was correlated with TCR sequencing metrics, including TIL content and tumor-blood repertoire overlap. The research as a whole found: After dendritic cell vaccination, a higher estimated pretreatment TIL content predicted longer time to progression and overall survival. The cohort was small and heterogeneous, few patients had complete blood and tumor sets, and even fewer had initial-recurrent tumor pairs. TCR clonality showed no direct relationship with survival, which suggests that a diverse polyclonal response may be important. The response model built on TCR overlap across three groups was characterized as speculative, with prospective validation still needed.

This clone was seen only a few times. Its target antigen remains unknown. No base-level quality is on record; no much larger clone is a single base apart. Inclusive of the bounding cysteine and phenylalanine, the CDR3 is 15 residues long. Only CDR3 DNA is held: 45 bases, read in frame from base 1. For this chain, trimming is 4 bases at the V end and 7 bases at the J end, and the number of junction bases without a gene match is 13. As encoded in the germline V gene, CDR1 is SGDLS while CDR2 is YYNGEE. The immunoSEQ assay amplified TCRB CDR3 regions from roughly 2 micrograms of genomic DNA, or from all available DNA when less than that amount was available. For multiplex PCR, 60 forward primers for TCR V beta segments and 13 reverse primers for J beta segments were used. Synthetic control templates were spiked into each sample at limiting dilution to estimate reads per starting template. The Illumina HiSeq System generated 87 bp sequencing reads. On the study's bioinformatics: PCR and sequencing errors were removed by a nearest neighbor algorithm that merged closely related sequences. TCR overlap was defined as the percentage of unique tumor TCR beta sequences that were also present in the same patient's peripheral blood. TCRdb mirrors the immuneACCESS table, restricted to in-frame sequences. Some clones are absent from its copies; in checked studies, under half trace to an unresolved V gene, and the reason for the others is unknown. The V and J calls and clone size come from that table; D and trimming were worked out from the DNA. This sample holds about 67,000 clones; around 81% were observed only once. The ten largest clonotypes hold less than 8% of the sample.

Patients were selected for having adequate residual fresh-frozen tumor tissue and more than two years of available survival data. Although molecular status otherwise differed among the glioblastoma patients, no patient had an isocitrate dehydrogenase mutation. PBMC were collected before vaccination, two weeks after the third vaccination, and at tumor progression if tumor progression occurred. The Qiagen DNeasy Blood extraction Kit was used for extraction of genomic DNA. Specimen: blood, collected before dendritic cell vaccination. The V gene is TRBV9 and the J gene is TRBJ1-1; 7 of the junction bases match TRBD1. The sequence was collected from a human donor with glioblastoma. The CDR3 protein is CASSSGGTVDLEAFF. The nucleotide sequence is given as TGTGCCAGCAGCAGTGGGGGGACAGTAGACCTTGAAGCTTTCTTT.